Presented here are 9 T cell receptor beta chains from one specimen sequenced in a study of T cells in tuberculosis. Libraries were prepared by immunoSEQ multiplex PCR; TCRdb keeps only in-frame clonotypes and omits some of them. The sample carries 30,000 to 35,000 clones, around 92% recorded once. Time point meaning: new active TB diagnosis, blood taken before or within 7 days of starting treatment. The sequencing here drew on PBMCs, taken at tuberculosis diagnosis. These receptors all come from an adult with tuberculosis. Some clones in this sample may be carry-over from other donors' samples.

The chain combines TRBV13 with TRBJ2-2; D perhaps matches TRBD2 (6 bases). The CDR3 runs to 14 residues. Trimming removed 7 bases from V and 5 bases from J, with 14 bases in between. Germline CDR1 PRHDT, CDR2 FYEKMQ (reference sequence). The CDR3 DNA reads TGTGCCAGCACCACACTTGGGGGGACCGGGGAGCTGTTTTTT. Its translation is CASTTLGGTGELFF.

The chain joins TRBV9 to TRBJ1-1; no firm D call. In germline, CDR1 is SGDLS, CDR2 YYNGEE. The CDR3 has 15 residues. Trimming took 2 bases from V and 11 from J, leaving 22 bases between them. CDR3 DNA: TGTGCCAGCAGCGTCGCAGCCACCCCGAACAGTTGGGCTTTCTTT. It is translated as CASSVAATPNSWAFF.

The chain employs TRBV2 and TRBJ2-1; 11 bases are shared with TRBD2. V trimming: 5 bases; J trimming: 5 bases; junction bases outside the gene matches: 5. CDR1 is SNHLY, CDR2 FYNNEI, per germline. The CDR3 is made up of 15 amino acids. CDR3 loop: CASSLTSGGNNEQFF. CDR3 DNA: TGTGCCAGCAGTCTCACTAGCGGGGGAAACAATGAGCAGTTCTTC.

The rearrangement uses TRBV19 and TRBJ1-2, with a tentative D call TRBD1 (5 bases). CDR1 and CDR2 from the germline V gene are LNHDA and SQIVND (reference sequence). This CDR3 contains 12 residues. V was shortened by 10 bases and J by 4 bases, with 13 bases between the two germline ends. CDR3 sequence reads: CATSTDFYGYTF. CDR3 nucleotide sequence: TGTGCCACCTCGACAGACTTCTATGGCTACACCTTC.

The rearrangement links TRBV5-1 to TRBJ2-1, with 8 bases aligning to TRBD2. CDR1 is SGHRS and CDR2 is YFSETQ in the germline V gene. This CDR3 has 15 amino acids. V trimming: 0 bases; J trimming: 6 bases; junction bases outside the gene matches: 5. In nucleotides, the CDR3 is TGCGCCAGCAGCTTGGTAGCGGGGAACACCAATGAGCAGTTCTTC. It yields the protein CASSLVAGNTNEQFF.

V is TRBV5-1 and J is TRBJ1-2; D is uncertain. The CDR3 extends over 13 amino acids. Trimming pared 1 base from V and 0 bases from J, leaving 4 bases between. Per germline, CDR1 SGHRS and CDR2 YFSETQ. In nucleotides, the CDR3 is TGCGCCAGCAGCTTGAGAGCTAACTATGGCTACACCTTC. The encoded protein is CASSLRANYGYTF.

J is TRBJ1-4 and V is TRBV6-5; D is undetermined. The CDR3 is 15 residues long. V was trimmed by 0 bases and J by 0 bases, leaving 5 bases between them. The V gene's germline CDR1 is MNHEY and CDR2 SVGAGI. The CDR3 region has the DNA TGTGCCAGCAGTTACTCCTACTCAACTAATGAAAAACTGTTTTTT. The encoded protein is CASSYSYSTNEKLFF.

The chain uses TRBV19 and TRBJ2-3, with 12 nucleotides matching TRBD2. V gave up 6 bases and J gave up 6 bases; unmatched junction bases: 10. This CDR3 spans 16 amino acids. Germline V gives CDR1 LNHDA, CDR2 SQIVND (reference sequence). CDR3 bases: TGTGCCAGTAGCTCTCTAGCGGGGGGGCTTAAGGATACGCAGTATTTT. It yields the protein CASSSLAGGLKDTQYF.

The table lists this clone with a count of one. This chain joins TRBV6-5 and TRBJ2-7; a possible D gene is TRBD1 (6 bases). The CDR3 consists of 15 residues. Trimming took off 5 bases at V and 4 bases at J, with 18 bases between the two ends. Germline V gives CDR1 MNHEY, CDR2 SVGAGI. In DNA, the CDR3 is TGTGCCAGCAGTACCGCAGGGGTGTTAGGATACGAGCAGTACTTC. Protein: CASSTAGVLGYEQYF.